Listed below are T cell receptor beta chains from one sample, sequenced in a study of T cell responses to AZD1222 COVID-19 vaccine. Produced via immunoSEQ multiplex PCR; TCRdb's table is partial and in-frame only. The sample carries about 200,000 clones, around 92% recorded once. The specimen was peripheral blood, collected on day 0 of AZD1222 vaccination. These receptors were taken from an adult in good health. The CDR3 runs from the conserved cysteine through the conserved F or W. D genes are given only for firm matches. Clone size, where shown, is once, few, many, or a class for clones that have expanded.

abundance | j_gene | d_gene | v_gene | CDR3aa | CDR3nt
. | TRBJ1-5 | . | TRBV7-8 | CAWGSNQPQHF | TGTGCCTGGGGGAGCAATCAGCCCCAGCATTTT
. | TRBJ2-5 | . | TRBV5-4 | CASGGGPRSPGQETQYF | TGTGCCAGCGGGGGAGGACCCCGCTCTCCTGGGCAAGAGACCCAGTACTTC
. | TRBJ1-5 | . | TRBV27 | CASSLNRMDQPQHF | TGTGCCAGCAGTTTGAACAGAATGGATCAGCCCCAGCATTTT
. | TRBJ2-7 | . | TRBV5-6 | CASSPGRGSYEQYF | TGTGCCAGCAGCCCGGGTCGGGGATCCTACGAGCAGTACTTC
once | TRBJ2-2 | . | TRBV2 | CASSGRRGTTGELFF | TGTGCCAGCAGCGGTCGCAGGGGAACCACCGGGGAGCTGTTTTTT
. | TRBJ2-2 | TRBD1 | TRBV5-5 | CASSDRVGDTGELFF | TGTGCCAGCAGCGACAGGGTCGGGGACACCGGGGAGCTGTTTTTT
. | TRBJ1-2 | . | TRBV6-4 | CASSVNRQSYGYTF | TGTGCCAGCAGTGTAAATCGGCAGAGCTATGGCTACACCTTC
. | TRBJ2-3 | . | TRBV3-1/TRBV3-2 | CASSQDAGGNTQYF | TGTGCCAGCAGCCAAGACGCGGGTGGAAATACGCAGTATTTT
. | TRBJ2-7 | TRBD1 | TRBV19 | CASISGTGDEEQYF | TGTGCCAGTATTTCCGGGACAGGCGATGAGGAGCAGTACTTC
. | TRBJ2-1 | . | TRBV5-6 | CASSLASRTHHNEQFF | TGTGCCAGCAGCTTGGCCTCTCGGACACACCACAATGAGCAGTTCTTC
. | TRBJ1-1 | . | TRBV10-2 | CASSVGESTEAFF | TGCGCCAGCAGTGTGGGAGAGTCCACTGAAGCTTTCTTT
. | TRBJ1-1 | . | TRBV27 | CASVRGGLTEAFF | TGTGCCAGCGTAAGAGGGGGGCTCACTGAAGCTTTCTTT
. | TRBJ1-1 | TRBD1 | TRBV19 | CASSVTGSTEAFF | TGTGCCAGTAGCGTGACAGGGTCGACTGAAGCTTTCTTT
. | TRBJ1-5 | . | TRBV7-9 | CASSLYPDQPQHF | TGTGCCAGCAGCTTATACCCAGATCAGCCCCAGCATTTT
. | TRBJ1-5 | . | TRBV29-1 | CSVAGCQPQHF | TGCAGCGTTGCGGGCTGTCAGCCCCAGCATTTT
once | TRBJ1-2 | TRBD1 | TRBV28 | CASSPPGQAYGYTF | TGTGCCAGCAGTCCCCCGGGACAGGCCTATGGCTACACCTTC
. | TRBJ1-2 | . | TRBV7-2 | CASSLDGATYGYTF | TGTGCCAGCAGCTTAGATGGTGCTACCTATGGCTACACCTTC
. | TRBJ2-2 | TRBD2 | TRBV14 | CASSLWQLAGEGSTGELFF | TGTGCCAGCAGTCTGTGGCAACTAGCGGGGGAAGGATCCACCGGGGAGCTGTTTTTT
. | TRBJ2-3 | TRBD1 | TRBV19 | CASSIQGATDTQYF | TGTGCCAGTAGTATCCAGGGGGCAACAGATACGCAGTATTTT
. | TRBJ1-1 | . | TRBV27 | CASRPPGRRNTEAFF | TGTGCCAGCAGACCCCCCGGACGCAGGAACACTGAAGCTTTCTTT
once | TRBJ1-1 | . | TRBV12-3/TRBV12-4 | CASSSTVEAFF | TGTGCCAGCAGCTCGACAGTTGAAGCTTTCTTT
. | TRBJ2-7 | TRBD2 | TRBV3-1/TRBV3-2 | CASSQESGEILYEQYF | TGTGCCAGCAGCCAGGAGAGCGGGGAGATACTCTACGAGCAGTACTTC
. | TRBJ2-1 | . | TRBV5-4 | CASSLGQLYNEQFF | TGTGCCAGCAGCTTAGGACAGCTGTACAATGAGCAGTTCTTC
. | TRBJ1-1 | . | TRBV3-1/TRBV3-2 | CASSQLPALEAFF | TGTGCCAGCAGCCAGCTACCGGCGCTTGAAGCTTTCTTT
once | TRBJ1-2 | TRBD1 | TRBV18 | CASSLSLGSGQGNYGYTF | TGTGCCAGCTCACTCTCCTTAGGGTCGGGACAGGGAAACTATGGCTACACCTTC
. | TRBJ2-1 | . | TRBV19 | CASSILGSGRTEQFF | TGTGCCAGTAGTATCTTGGGTTCAGGAAGGACTGAGCAGTTCTTC
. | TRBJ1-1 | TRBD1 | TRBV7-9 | CASSDSPAGGMNTEAFF | TGTGCCAGCAGCGACTCCCCAGCAGGGGGAATGAACACTGAAGCTTTCTTT
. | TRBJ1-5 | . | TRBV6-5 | CASSWNRDQPQHF | TGTGCCAGCAGCTGGAACAGGGATCAGCCCCAGCATTTT
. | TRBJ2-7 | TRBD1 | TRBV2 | CASQRTGDGEQYF | TGTGCCAGCCAACGGACAGGGGACGGGGAGCAGTACTTC
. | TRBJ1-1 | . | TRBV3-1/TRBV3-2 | CASSQVPGNTEAFF | TGTGCCAGCAGCCAAGTTCCCGGGAACACTGAAGCTTTCTTT
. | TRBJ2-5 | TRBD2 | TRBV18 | CASSPSSGGAFGETQYF | TGTGCCAGCTCACCGTCTAGCGGGGGGGCTTTTGGCGAGACCCAGTACTTC
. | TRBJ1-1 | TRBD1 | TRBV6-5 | CASSYSIQGAGTEAFF | TGTGCCAGCAGTTACTCGATTCAGGGGGCGGGCACTGAAGCTTTCTTT
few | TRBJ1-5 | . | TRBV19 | CASRSGNQPQHF | TGTGCCAGCCGATCGGGTAATCAGCCCCAGCATTTT
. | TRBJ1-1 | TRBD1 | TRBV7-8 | CASSLRDRGSNTEAFF | TGTGCCAGCAGCTTACGGGACAGGGGGTCGAACACTGAAGCTTTCTTT
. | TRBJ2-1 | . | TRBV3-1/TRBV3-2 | CASSQDSVEQFF | TGTGCCAGCAGCCAAGATAGTGTTGAGCAGTTCTTC
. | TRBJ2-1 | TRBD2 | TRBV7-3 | CASSSGPGLGYNEQFF | TGTGCCAGCAGCTCAGGTCCGGGACTAGGATACAATGAGCAGTTCTTC
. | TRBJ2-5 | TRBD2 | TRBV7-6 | CASSLYGLAGSETQYF | TGTGCCAGCAGCCTATACGGACTAGCGGGGTCGGAGACCCAGTACTTC
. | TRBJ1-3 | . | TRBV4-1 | CASSQELWAVFSGNTIYF | TGCGCCAGCAGCCAAGAATTGTGGGCAGTCTTTTCGGGAAACACCATATATTTT
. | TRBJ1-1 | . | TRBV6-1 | CASSDHPGRDTEAFF | TGTGCCAGCAGTGATCACCCGGGCCGGGACACTGAAGCTTTCTTT
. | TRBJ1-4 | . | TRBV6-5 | CASSYSGGRNEKLFF | TGTGCCAGCAGTTACTCTGGGGGGCGGAATGAAAAACTGTTTTTT
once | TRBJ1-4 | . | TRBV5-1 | CASSLEVNEKLFF | TGCGCCAGCAGCTTGGAGGTAAATGAAAAACTGTTTTTT
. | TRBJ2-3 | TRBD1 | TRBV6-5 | CASRTGGAGTDTQYF | TGTGCCAGCCGAACAGGGGGCGCGGGCACAGATACGCAGTATTTT
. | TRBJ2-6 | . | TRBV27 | CASSPLVPSGANVLTF | TGTGCCAGCAGTCCTCTAGTCCCCTCTGGGGCCAACGTCCTGACTTTC
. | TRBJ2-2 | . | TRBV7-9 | CASSTQDYKAPNTGELFF | TGTGCCAGCAGCACCCAGGATTATAAGGCTCCGAACACCGGGGAGCTGTTTTTT
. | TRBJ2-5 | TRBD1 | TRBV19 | CASSVGTGEKTQYF | TGTGCCAGTAGCGTCGGGACAGGGGAGAAGACCCAGTACTTC
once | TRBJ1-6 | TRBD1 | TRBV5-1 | CASSSRTGETPLHF | TGCGCCAGCAGCTCCCGGACAGGGGAGACACCCCTCCACTTT
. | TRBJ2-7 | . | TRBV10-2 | CASRDTEASLYF | TGCGCCAGCAGAGACACAGAGGCCTCGTTGTACTTC
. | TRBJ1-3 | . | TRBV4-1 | CASSLQVFNSGNTIYF | TGCGCCAGCAGCCTACAGGTCTTCAACTCTGGAAACACCATATATTTT
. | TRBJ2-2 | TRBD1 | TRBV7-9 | CASSLEGRGTGELFF | TGTGCCAGCAGCTTAGAAGGCAGGGGGACCGGGGAGCTGTTTTTT
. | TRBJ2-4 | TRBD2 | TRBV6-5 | CASSYGVAGGHIQYF | TGTGCCAGCAGTTACGGGGTAGCGGGGGGGCACATTCAGTACTTC
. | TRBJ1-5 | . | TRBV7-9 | CASSPPTGGNQPQHF | TGTGCCAGCAGCCCCCCTACGGGGGGTAATCAGCCCCAGCATTTT
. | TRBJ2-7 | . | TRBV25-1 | CASSEGQSYEQYF | TGTGCCAGCAGTGAAGGTCAGTCATACGAGCAGTACTTC
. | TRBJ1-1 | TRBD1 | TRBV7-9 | CASSSTGTGKTEAFF | TGTGCCAGCAGCTCAACCGGGACAGGGAAAACTGAAGCTTTCTTT
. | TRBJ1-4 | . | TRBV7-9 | CASSYEGAREKLFF | TGTGCCAGCAGCTACGAGGGCGCACGGGAAAAACTGTTTTTT
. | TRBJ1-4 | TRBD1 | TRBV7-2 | CASSLGGIQGKLFF | TGTGCCAGCAGCTTAGGGGGTATACAGGGGAAACTGTTTTTT